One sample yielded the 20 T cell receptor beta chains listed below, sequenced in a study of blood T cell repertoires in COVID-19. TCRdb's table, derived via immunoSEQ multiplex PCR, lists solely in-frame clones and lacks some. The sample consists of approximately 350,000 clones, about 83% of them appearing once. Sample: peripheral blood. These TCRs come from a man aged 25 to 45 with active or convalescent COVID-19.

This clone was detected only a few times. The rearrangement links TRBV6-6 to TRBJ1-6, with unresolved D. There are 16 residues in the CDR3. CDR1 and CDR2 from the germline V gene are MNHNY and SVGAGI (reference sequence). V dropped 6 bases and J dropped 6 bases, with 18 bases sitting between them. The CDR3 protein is CASSSPAAGFNSPLHF. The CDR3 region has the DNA TGTGCCAGCAGCTCCCCGGCAGCGGGGTTTAATTCACCCCTCCACTTT.

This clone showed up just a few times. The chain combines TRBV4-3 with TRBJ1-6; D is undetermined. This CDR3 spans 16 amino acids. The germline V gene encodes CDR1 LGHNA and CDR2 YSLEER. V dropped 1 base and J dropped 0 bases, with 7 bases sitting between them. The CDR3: CASSQALSSYNSPLHF. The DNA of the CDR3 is TGCGCCAGCAGCCAAGCCCTGAGCTCCTATAATTCACCCCTCCACTTT.

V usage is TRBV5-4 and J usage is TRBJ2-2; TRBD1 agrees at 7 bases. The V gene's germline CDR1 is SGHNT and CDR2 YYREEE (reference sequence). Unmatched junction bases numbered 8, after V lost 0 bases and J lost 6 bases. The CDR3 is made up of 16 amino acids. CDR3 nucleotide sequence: TGTGCCAGCAGCTTGGTTCAAGGGGGCTTGTCCGGGGAGCTGTTTTTT. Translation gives CASSLVQGGLSGELFF.

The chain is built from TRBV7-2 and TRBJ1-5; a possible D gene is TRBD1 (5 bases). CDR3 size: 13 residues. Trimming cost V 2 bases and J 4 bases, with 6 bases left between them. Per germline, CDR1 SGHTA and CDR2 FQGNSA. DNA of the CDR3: TGTGCCAGCAGCTTATCAGGGAATCAGCCCCAGCATTTT. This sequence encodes CASSLSGNQPQHF.

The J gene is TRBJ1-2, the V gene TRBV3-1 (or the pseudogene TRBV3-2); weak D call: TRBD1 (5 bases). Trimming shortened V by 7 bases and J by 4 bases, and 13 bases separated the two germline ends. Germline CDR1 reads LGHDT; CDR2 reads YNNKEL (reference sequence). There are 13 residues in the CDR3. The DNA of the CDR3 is TGTGCCAGCACCCGGAAACAGGTCTATGGCTACACCTTC. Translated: CASTRKQVYGYTF.

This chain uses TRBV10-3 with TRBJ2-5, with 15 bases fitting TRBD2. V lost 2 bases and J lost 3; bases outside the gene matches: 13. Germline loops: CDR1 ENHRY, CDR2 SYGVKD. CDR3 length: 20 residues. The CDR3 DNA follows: TGTGCCATCAGTGAGCTCTCCGGGACTAGCGGGGGGTCTACCAAAGAGACCCAGTACTTC. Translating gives CAISELSGTSGGSTKETQYF.

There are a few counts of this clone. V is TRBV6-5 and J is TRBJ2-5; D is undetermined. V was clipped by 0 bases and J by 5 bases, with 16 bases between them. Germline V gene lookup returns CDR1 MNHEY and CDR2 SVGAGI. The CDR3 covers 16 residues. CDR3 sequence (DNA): TGTGCCAGCAGTTACTCCTGGGCCCAAGTCGCGGAGACCCAGTACTTC. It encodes CASSYSWAQVAETQYF.

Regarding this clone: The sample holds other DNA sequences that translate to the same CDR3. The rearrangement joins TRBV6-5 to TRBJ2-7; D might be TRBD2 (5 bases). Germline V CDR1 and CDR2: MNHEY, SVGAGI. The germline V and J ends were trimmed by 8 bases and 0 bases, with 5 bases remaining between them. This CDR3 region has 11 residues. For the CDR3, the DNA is TGTGCCAGCGGGAGCTCCTACGAGCAGTACTTC. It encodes CASGSSYEQYF.

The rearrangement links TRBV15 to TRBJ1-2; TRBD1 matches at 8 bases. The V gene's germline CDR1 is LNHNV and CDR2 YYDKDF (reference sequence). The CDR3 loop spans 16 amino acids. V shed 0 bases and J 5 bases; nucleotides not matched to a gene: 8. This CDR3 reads CATSRDQDRASYGYTF. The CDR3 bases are TGTGCCACCAGCAGAGATCAGGACAGGGCGAGTTATGGCTACACCTTC.

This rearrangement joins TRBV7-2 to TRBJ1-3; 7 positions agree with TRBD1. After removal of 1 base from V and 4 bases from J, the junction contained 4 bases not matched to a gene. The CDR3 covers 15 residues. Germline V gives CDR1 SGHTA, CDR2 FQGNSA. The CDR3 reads CASSLETGLGNTIYF. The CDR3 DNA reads TGTGCCAGCAGCTTAGAGACAGGGTTAGGAAACACCATATATTTT.

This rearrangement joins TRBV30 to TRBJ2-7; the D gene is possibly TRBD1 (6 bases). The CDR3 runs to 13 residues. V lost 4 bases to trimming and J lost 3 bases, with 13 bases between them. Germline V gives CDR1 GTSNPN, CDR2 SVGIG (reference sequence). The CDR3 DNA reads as TGTGCCTGGACTGGACAGAGTGTCTACGAGCAGTACTTC. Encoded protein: CAWTGQSVYEQYF.

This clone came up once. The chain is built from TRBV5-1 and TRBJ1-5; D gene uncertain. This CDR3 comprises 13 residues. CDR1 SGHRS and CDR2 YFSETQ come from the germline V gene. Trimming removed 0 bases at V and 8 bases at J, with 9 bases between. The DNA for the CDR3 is TGCGCCAGCAGCTTGGGGGGAGAGAAGCCCCAGCATTTT. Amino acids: CASSLGGEKPQHF.

CDR3 amino acids: CASSEVSGPVGEKLFF. CDR3 bases: TGTGCCAGCAGTGAAGTAAGCGGTCCTGTTGGTGAAAAACTGTTTTTT. This chain connects TRBV2 to TRBJ1-4; D is undetermined. Looked up from germline, CDR1 is SNHLY and CDR2 is FYNNEI. The CDR3 covers 16 residues. The V end lost 1 base, the J end lost 7 bases, and 16 bases lay between the germline ends.

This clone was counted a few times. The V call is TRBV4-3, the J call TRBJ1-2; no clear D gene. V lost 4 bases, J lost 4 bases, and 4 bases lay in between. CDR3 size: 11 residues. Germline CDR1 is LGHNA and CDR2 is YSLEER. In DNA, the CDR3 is TGCGCCAGCAGCCCGGGCTATGGCTACACCTTC. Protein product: CASSPGYGYTF.

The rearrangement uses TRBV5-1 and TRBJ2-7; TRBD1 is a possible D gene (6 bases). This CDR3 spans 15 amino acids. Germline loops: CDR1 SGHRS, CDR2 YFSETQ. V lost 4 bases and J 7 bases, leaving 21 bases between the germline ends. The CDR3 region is CASSVGADLGQEQYF. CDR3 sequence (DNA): TGCGCCAGCAGCGTGGGGGCCGACTTAGGACAGGAGCAGTACTTC.

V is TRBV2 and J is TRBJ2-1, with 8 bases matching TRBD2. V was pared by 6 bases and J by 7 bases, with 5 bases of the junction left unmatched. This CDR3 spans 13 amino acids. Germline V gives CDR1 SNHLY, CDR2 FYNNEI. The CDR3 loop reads CASSPGGANEQFF. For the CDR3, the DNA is TGTGCCAGCAGCCCCGGGGGGGCAAATGAGCAGTTCTTC.

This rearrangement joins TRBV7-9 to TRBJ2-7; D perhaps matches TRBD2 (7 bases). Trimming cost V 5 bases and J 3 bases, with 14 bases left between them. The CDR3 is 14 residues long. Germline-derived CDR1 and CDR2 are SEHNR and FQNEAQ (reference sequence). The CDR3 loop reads CASSPRGADYEQYF. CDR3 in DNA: TGTGCCAGCAGCCCACGGGGGGCTGACTACGAGCAGTACTTC.

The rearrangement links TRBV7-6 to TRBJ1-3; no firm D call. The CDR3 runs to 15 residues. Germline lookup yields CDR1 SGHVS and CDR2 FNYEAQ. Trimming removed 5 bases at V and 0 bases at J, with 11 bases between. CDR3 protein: CASSPIYSSGNTIYF. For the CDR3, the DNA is TGTGCCAGCAGCCCAATCTATAGCTCTGGAAACACCATATATTTT.

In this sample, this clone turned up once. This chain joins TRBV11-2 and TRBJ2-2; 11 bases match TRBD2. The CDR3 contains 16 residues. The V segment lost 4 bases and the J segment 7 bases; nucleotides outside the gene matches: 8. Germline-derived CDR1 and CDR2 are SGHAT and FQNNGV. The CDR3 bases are TGTGCCAGCAGCTCAGCGGTCCTAGCGGGAGGCGGGGAGCTGTTTTTT. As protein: CASSSAVLAGGGELFF.

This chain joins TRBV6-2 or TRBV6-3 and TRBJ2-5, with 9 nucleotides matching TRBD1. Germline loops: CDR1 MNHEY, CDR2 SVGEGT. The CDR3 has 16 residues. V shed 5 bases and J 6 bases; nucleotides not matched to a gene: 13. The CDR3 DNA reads TGTGCCAGCAGTCTCCTCGTCCCGGGACAGGGAAAGACCCAGTACTTC. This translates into CASSLLVPGQGKTQYF.